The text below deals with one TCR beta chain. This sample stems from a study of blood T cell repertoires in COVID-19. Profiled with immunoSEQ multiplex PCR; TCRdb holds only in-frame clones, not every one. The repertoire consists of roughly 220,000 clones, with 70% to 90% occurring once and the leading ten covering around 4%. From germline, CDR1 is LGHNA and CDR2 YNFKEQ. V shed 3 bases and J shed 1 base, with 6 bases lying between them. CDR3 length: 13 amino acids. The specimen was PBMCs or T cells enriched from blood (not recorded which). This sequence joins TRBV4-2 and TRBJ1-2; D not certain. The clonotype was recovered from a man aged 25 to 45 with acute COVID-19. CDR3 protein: CASSQEYNYGYTF. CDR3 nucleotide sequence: TGTGCCAGCAGCCAGGAGTATAACTATGGCTACACCTTC.